This T cell receptor beta chain was sequenced in a study of T cells in Graves' hyperthyroidism and ophthalmopathy. Clinical symptoms, serum thyroxine and TRAb, thyroid ultrasound and orbital computed tomography were used for the diagnoses. Template material for amplifying TCR beta CDR3 regions consisted of RNA transcripts. The HTBI primer set was used in a first-round RT-PCR of the TCR CDR3. Via MiXCR, TCRdb re-called the multiplex PCR reads, giving one row per CDR3 protein. The sample has around 700,000 distinct CDR3 sequences, approximately 18% seen once. The table lists this clonotype with many counts. The TCR sequence derives from a woman between 50 and 59 years old with Graves' hyperthyroidism that later progressed to Graves' ophthalmopathy. The specimen sequenced was blood.

This chain's CDR3 is CASRTGSHYGYTF. The CDR3 DNA follows: TGTGCCAGCAGGACAGGTTCCCACTATGGCTACACCTTC. The chain recombines TRBV11-3 with TRBJ1-2; D might be TRBD1 (6 bases). This CDR3 has 13 amino acids. Trimming shortened V by 6 bases and J by 3 bases, and 11 bases separated the two germline ends. Per germline, CDR1 SGHNT and CDR2 YENEEA.